This T cell receptor (beta chain) originates from a study of cytomegalovirus exposure and HLA in healthy donors. Study-level background: Earlier results showed 120 million or so unique TCR beta sequences derived from roughly 190 million T cells.

V lost 0 bases and J lost 5, with 10 bases in between. The CDR3 sequence is 15 residues long. With 60 Vbeta and 13 Jbeta primers, the PCR was carried out. The protocol was immunoSEQ multiplex PCR, while the TCRdb copy is restricted to in-frame clones and leaves out a portion. The sample has around 170,000 clones; 70% to 80% are singletons. This receptor was taken from a male donor in good health and CMV-seronegative. The source material was PBMCs. J is TRBJ1-4 and V is TRBV23-1; D is unresolved. TRBV23-1 is known as an ORF, though its function is uncertain. The CDR3 region has the DNA TGCGCCAGCAGTCAATCCGGGTGCCGGAATGAAAAACTGTTTTTT. It yields the protein CASSQSGCRNEKLFF.